These 22 T cell receptor beta chains were sequenced from one sample in a study of T cells in Graves' hyperthyroidism and ophthalmopathy. Amplification targeted TCR beta CDR3 regions from RNA transcripts. An initial round of RT-PCR targeting the TCR CDR3 relied on the HTBI primer set. TCRdb reprocessed the multiplex PCR reads via MiXCR and lists one record per CDR3 protein. Among 530,000 or so distinct CDR3 sequences listed, approximately 25% were seen once. The source material was blood. These receptors were taken from a woman aged 25 to 39 with Graves' ophthalmopathy.

The rearrangement joins TRBV18 to TRBJ1-5; D unresolved. The CDR3 extends over 15 amino acids. V shed 2 bases and J shed 4 bases, with 12 bases lying between them. Germline-derived CDR1 and CDR2 are KGHSH and LQKENI. The CDR3 nucleotides read TGTGCCAGCTCACCAGGAAACGCAGCGAATCAGCCCCAGCATTTT. It yields the protein CASSPGNAANQPQHF.

This clonotype was counted many times. The chain combines TRBV28 with TRBJ1-2; tentatively, D is TRBD1 (6 bases). The CDR3 contains 12 residues. V was pared by 6 bases and J by 5 bases, with 10 bases between. CDR1 MDHEN and CDR2 SYDVKM come from the germline V gene. The CDR3 reads CASSLQGYGYTF. The CDR3 DNA follows: TGTGCCAGCAGCCTACAGGGTTATGGCTACACCTTC.

The sample holds many counts of this clonotype. The CDR3 DNA follows: TGTGCCAGTAGTATTGGCAGTGGGCCCTACGAGCAGTACTTC. The encoded protein is CASSIGSGPYEQYF. V and J are TRBV19 and TRBJ2-7; D gene unclear. The V and J ends lost 3 bases and 2 bases respectively, with 11 bases between them. Germline V gene sequence: CDR1 LNHDA, CDR2 SQIVND (reference sequence). The CDR3 sequence is 14 residues long. Combining the CDR3 with reference TRBV19 and TRBJ2-7 gives the whole variable domain DGGITQSPKYLFRKEGQNVTLSCEQNLNHDAMYWYRQDPGQGLRLIYYSQIVNDFQKGDIAEGYSVSREKKESFPLTVTSAQKNPTAFYLCASSIGSGPYEQYFGPGTRLTVT.

This clonotype was detected many times. The chain uses TRBV11-2 and TRBJ1-2; D ambiguous. This CDR3 has 16 residues. With 4 bases removed from V and 0 bases from J, the gap between germline ends came to 15 bases. The germline gives CDR1 SGHAT, CDR2 FQNNGV. CDR3 protein: CASSSINRAPNYGYTF. CDR3 DNA sequence: TGTGCCAGCAGCTCCATCAATCGGGCACCTAACTATGGCTACACCTTC.

This clonotype was counted once. The chain joins TRBV29-1 to TRBJ2-5; the D gene is possibly TRBD2 (5 bases). V lost 2 bases and J 2 bases, leaving 6 bases between the germline ends. CDR3 size: 12 residues. Germline V lookup: CDR1 SQVTM, CDR2 ANQGSEA. The CDR3 region is CSVEPGQETQYF. The CDR3 bases are TGCAGCGTTGAACCGGGACAAGAGACCCAGTACTTC.

The V and J genes are TRBV2 and TRBJ2-7, with 11 bases matching TRBD1. J lost 4 bases, V lost 8 bases, and 13 bases had no gene match. The germline V gene encodes CDR1 SNHLY and CDR2 FYNNEI. This CDR3 comprises 16 residues. CDR3 sequence reads: CASLGGQGAVRYEQYF. The CDR3 DNA follows: TGTGCCAGCCTCGGTGGACAGGGGGCAGTTCGGTACGAGCAGTACTTC.

This clonotype occurred many times. The J gene is TRBJ1-6, the V gene TRBV7-8; possibly TRBD1 for D (6 bases). The CDR3 loop spans 16 amino acids. Germline CDR1 reads SGHVS; CDR2 reads FQNEAQ. Deletions cut 0 bases from V and 10 bases from J, with 16 bases between. Here the CDR3 reads CASSLATGTTGSPLHF. DNA of the CDR3: TGTGCCAGCAGCTTAGCTACAGGGACCACTGGCTCACCCCTCCACTTT.

This clonotype showed up many times. The gene calls are TRBV24-1 and TRBJ2-5; weak D call: TRBD2 (6 bases). The CDR3 has 14 amino acids. Trimming pared 5 bases from V and 4 bases from J, leaving 13 bases between. Germline V gene lookup returns CDR1 KGHDR and CDR2 SFDVKD. CDR3 nucleotide sequence: TGTGCCACCAGTGCCCCGGGACTTGCAGAGACCCAGTACTTC. This translates into CATSAPGLAETQYF.

In this sample, this clonotype turned up many times. CDR3 residues: CASSFQGSNQPQHF. Written as DNA, the CDR3 is TGTGCCAGCAGTTTCCAGGGGAGCAATCAGCCCCAGCATTTT. The chain is built from TRBV27 and TRBJ1-5; possible D gene TRBD1, 6 bases. Per germline, CDR1 MNHEY and CDR2 SMNVEV (reference sequence). CDR3 size: 14 residues. V was clipped by 3 bases and J by 1 base, with 7 bases between them.

There are many counts of this clonotype. This chain connects TRBV20-1 to TRBJ1-2; unclear D gene. Trimming shortened V by 7 bases and J by 0 bases, and 15 bases separated the two germline ends. The length of the CDR3 is 14 residues. CDR1 and CDR2 (germline): DFQATT, SNEGSKA (reference sequence). The DNA for the CDR3 is TGCAGTGACACCGGGGATGGGACTAACTATGGCTACACCTTC. The encoded protein is CSDTGDGTNYGYTF.

This clonotype has ten or more counts. The CDR3 spells CASSQVNQGYGYTF. The CDR3 bases are TGTGCCAGCAGCCAAGTTAACCAGGGCTATGGCTACACCTTC. This rearrangement joins TRBV4-2 to TRBJ1-2, with D perhaps TRBD1 (5 bases). The CDR3 runs 14 residues. The V end was cut by 1 base, the J end by 4 bases, with 10 bases between. Germline CDR1 and CDR2: LGHNA and YNFKEQ.

In this sample, this clonotype turned up many times. The genes are TRBV29-1 and TRBJ2-7, with 11 bases that match TRBD2. The CDR3 spans 13 residues. The germline V gene encodes CDR1 SQVTM and CDR2 ANQGSEA. The junction had 4 bases not matched to a gene; V was cut back by 8 bases and J by 1 base. This chain's CDR3 is CSTGTSGSYEQYF. The CDR3 DNA follows: TGCAGCACCGGGACTAGCGGATCCTACGAGCAGTACTTC.

This clonotype was observed at least ten times. This chain uses TRBV11-2 with TRBJ2-2; either TRBD1 or TRBD2 may supply D (8 bases each). Germline V gene sequence: CDR1 SGHAT, CDR2 FQNNGV. This CDR3 is built from 19 residues. V was trimmed by 7 bases and J by 4 bases, leaving 28 bases between them. The CDR3 DNA is TGTGCCAGCATCCAGGGGGCTAGCGGGCCTGGGGTCTTCACCGGGGAGCTGTTTTTT. Translation gives CASIQGASGPGVFTGELFF.

This clonotype came up many times. This chain connects TRBV15 to TRBJ2-7; D unresolved. Germline V gene data show CDR1 as LNHNV and CDR2 as YYDKDF (reference sequence). CDR3 length: 17 residues. Deletions cut 0 bases from V and 0 bases from J, with 15 bases between. CDR3 amino acids: CATSREFGSLSSYEQYF. The CDR3 DNA sequence: TGTGCCACCAGCAGAGAGTTCGGCAGTCTGAGCTCCTACGAGCAGTACTTC. The full variable domain, in which reference TRBV15 and TRBJ2-7 provide the parts outside the CDR3, is DAMVIQNPRYQVTQFGKPVTLSCSQTLNHNVMYWYQQKSSQAPKLLFHYYDKDFNNEADTPDNFQSRRPNTSFCFLDIRSPGLGDTAMYLCATSREFGSLSSYEQYFGPGTRLTVT.

There are many counts of this clonotype. CDR3 sequence (DNA): TGTGCCAGTAGCGCCCCCGGGCAGGGGGTCTATGGCTACACCTTC. Translation gives CASSAPGQGVYGYTF. The chain recombines TRBV19 with TRBJ1-2, with 7 bases that match TRBD1. The V and J ends lost 6 bases and 4 bases, in that order; junction bases with no gene match: 11. Germline CDR1 reads LNHDA; CDR2 reads SQIVND (reference sequence). This CDR3 comprises 15 residues.

This clonotype has a count of ten or more. CDR3 sequence (DNA): TGCAGTATTATAGCGGGGGGGGACTACGAGCAGTACTTC. As protein: CSIIAGGDYEQYF. The chain uses TRBV20-1 and TRBJ2-7; TRBD2 agrees at 11 bases. The V gene's germline CDR1 is DFQATT and CDR2 SNEGSKA (reference sequence). The CDR3 contains 13 residues. The trim removed 8 bases at V and 3 bases at J, leaving 6 bases unmatched.

This clonotype was seen many times. V and J are TRBV3-1 and TRBJ2-2; D not resolved. CDR3 size: 13 residues. The V gene's germline CDR1 is LGHDT and CDR2 YNNKEL (reference sequence). The V gene lost 0 bases and the J gene lost 7 bases, with 6 bases spanning the gap. The CDR3 protein is CASSQDRHGELFF. The CDR3 DNA sequence: TGTGCCAGCAGCCAAGATCGGCACGGGGAGCTGTTTTTT.

This clonotype came up many times. The V and J genes are TRBV6-2 or TRBV6-3 and TRBJ1-1, with 10 bases fitting TRBD1. Germline V gene lookup returns CDR1 MNHEY and CDR2 SVGEGT. There are 21 residues in the CDR3. J was trimmed by 5 bases and V by 2 bases; bases with no gene match: 23. The CDR3 sequence is CASSYKRGGPGQGGSGTEAFF. The DNA for the CDR3 is TGTGCCAGCAGTTACAAAAGAGGGGGCCCCGGACAGGGGGGCTCGGGGACTGAAGCTTTCTTT.

This clonotype was counted at least ten times. The V gene is TRBV5-1, the J gene TRBJ1-1; unclear D gene. CDR1 is SGHRS and CDR2 is YFSETQ in the germline V gene. V was trimmed by 4 bases and J by 6 bases, leaving 13 bases between them. The length of the CDR3 is 13 residues. The DNA for the CDR3 is TGCGCCAGCAGCCGCACGGGTGGGCCTGAAGCTTTCTTT. It specifies CASSRTGGPEAFF.

V usage is TRBV20-1 and J usage is TRBJ2-7, with a weak D call TRBD1 (5 bases). The germline V gene encodes CDR1 DFQATT and CDR2 SNEGSKA (reference sequence). The CDR3 spans 14 residues. Trimming pared 6 bases from V and 0 bases from J, leaving 15 bases between. The CDR3 nucleotides are TGCAGTGCAATAGGGGCAGCCAGCTCCTACGAGCAGTACTTC. It codes for CSAIGAASSYEQYF.

This chain links TRBV5-1 with TRBJ2-7, with D hard to call. The CDR3 is 15 residues long. CDR1 is SGHRS and CDR2 is YFSETQ in the germline V gene. The V gene lost 0 bases and the J gene lost 3 bases, with 13 bases spanning the gap. Here the CDR3 reads CASSLAIGPYYEQYF. The DNA of the CDR3 is TGCGCCAGCAGCTTGGCTATTGGCCCCTACTACGAGCAGTACTTC.

This clonotype was detected ten times or more. The rearrangement joins TRBV11-2 to TRBJ1-1; tentative D call: TRBD1 (5 bases). V dropped 5 bases and J dropped 4 bases, with 17 bases sitting between them. The CDR3 length is 15 residues. Germline V gene sequence: CDR1 SGHAT, CDR2 FQNNGV. The CDR3 region has the DNA TGTGCCAGCAGCGATCCCAGGCAGGGAGCCACTGAAGCTTTCTTT. It specifies CASSDPRQGATEAFF.